Following are 5 T cell receptor beta chains from one sample sequenced in a study of blood T cell repertoires in COVID-19. The protocol was immunoSEQ multiplex PCR, while the TCRdb copy is restricted to in-frame clones and leaves out a portion. This table has 350,000 to 400,000 clones, around 88% appearing once. Sequencing was done on a sample of peripheral blood. The receptor set was obtained from a woman aged 60 to 75 with COVID-19, enrolled during active disease.

The chain uses TRBV29-1 and TRBJ2-5, with 8 bases matching TRBD1. Looked up from germline, CDR1 is SQVTM and CDR2 is ANQGSEA. The V gene end was trimmed by 4 bases and the J gene end by 3 bases; junction bases not matched to a gene: 4. The CDR3 is 13 residues long. In DNA, the CDR3 is TGCAGCGTTGTGCGGGACAGGAAAGAGACCCAGTACTTC. Translated: CSVVRDRKETQYF.

The J gene is TRBJ2-7, the V gene TRBV7-8; 9 bases line up with TRBD1. The CDR3 contains 14 residues. CDR1 is SGHVS and CDR2 is FQNEAQ in the germline V gene. V was clipped by 6 bases and J by 0 bases; unmatched bases: 3. The CDR3 loop is CASRQGADSYEQYF. In nucleotides, the CDR3 is TGTGCCAGCAGACAGGGGGCGGACTCCTACGAGCAGTACTTC.

V gene TRBV30 combines with J gene TRBJ2-5, with 10 bases aligning to TRBD1. The germline gives CDR1 GTSNPN, CDR2 SVGIG (reference sequence). The CDR3 consists of 13 residues. Losses at the gene ends were 0 bases for V and 7 bases for J; bases not matched to a gene: 2. The CDR3 is CAWSVRDRGTQYF. Written as DNA, the CDR3 is TGTGCCTGGAGTGTACGGGACAGGGGGACCCAGTACTTC.

The genes are TRBV14 and TRBJ1-6; no definite D call. CDR3 length equals 16 residues. The germline V gene has CDR1 SGHDN and CDR2 FVKESK. V was cut by 1 base and J by 3 bases, with 10 bases left in between. As DNA, the CDR3 is TGTGCCAGCAGCCAAGTAATGACTCACTATAATTCACCCCTCCACTTT. This codes for CASSQVMTHYNSPLHF.

The rearrangement joins TRBV6-5 to TRBJ2-2; the D gene is possibly TRBD1 (6 bases). Germline CDR1 MNHEY, CDR2 SVGAGI. There are 14 residues in the CDR3. V was trimmed by 6 bases and J by 3 bases, leaving 11 bases between them. The CDR3 spells CASRQQGYTGELFF. DNA of the CDR3: TGTGCCAGCAGACAGCAGGGGTACACCGGGGAGCTGTTTTTT.